This entry features one T cell receptor beta chain sequence. The antigen it recognizes is unknown. Base qualities are missing; no much larger clone stands one base away. TCR CDR3 regions were amplified from genomic DNA by multiplex PCR using the deep immunoSEQ assay. Extracted genomic DNA from each cell subset was spread evenly across all wells of several immunoSEQ 96-well plates, with each plate serving as a replicate. Each replicate PCR for sorted subsets received about 220 ng genomic DNA, equal to 30,000 or so T cell genomes. Purified libraries were measured with a Qubit 3.0 fluorometer, size-checked on a Bioanalyzer 2100, and measured again with the KAPA Library Quantification kit. Every immunoSEQ 96-well plate was sequenced on a separate single-read 150-cycle Illumina NextSeq 550 flow cell. The authors' analysis ran thus. Because the immunoSEQ output included only junctional sequences and no quality scores, the filtering could not be the same as the filtering used for full-length reads. Sequences were annotated with PyIR, a Python wrapper for IgBLAST v1.9, using IMGT germline references to assign V/J genes and CDR3. Reads with weak V/J assignments (E-value above 1e-6), missing CDR3, stop codons, out-of-frame junctions, or ambiguous translated residues were removed. V3J clonotypes were defined by identical inferred V gene, J gene, and CDR3 amino acid sequence. Percentage overlap between repertoires was computed as shared unique clonotypes divided by the size of the smaller repertoire. RTK rarefaction, the Chao1 estimator, and Recon v2.1 estimates of unobserved clonotypes were used to assess repertoire richness. For all TCRbeta clonotypes obtained by the gDNA method from several donors, generation probabilities were computed with OLGA. TCRdb took over this immuneACCESS table, retaining in-frame rearrangements with V and J assigned. Such tables are incomplete; in checked studies, under half of the missing clones stem from an unresolved V gene, and the remainder is unexplained. From that table come the V and J calls and clone size; the DNA was used to work out D and trimming. The sample table lists approximately 1.4 million clones, around 98% of them with a count of one. Around 0.47% of the sample goes to the ten largest clones.

These data originate in a study of shared clonotypes between healthy human individuals (dated by TCRdb to about 2020). Concerning the study at large: A couple of women and a few men aged 18 to 49 years were included in the cohort. The study deeply sequenced blood TCR repertoires of roughly five healthy adults to estimate repertoire size and the extent of clonotype sharing between individuals. Per donor, leukapheresis produced somewhere between about 0.85 and 9.5 billion PBMCs. To increase sequencing depth and limit assay-specific biases, TCR repertoire library preparation and sequencing were carried out by different laboratories using diverse techniques. Per donor, three plates each were used for CD4 naive and CD4 memory, two for CD8 naive, and one for CD8 memory.

Donors were healthy HIV-negative adults with no recently reported acute infections or vaccinations. Only Caucasian adults living in Nashville, Tennessee, USA were represented among the donors. Magnetic negative selection was used to enrich CD4+ T cells, after which naive cells were positively selected on CD45RA and the negative fraction became the memory subset. Blood was collected by leukapheresis, and PBMCs were isolated by Ficoll-Histopaque density gradient centrifugation and then cryopreserved in liquid nitrogen vapor phase. Purity and quantity of every magnetically sorted T cell population were checked by analytical flow cytometry. Genomic DNA was isolated from each sorted fraction and quantified by UV absorbance on a Nanodrop 2000c. General study outcomes and caveats: Sharing across a few donors was observed for approximately 5% of naive CD4, around 3.5% of naive CD8, 2% to 2.5% of memory CD4, and 0.4% of memory CD8 clonotypes. Clonotypes shared by all four sorted-subset donors showed higher generation probabilities than non-shared clonotypes. Sampling was restricted to blood, and TCR repertoires in tissue are likely to differ from TCR repertoires in blood. Larger estimated clonotype richness was generally found for naive subsets than for memory subsets. Rarefaction of sorted-subset datasets indicated incomplete sequencing despite the large sequencing depth. Because the study included only a small number of donors, the genetic and exposure-history diversity represented was limited. Pairwise subsampling indicated that sequencing depth was expected to affect the degree of clonotype sharing among donors.

The CDR3 spans 15 residues, from the cysteine through the phenylalanine. The only DNA kept is the CDR3, 45 bases in frame from the first base. The sequencing sample was made of naive CD4+ T cells sorted from blood. The cell subset or site label here, explained by the study, means: CD45RA+ positively selected. The TCR comes from a man aged 25-45 years in good health. This chain joins TRBV21-1 to TRBJ1-5. TRBV21-1 is described as a pseudogene. The CDR3 here reads CASSKERVSRQPQHF. The nucleotide sequence is TGTGCCAGCAGCAAAGAAAGGGTCAGCCGACAGCCCCAGCATTTT.